This T cell receptor (beta chain) was sequenced in a study of blood T cell repertoires in COVID-19. Looking at the study overall: PBMCs, B-cell-depleted T cells, or T cells were the source of the cDNA or gDNA that made up the material.

The ends were cut back, 5 bases at V and 4 bases at J, with 15 bases in the middle. CDR3 size: 15 residues. Per the germline V gene, CDR1 is SGHAT and CDR2 is FQNNGV. Method: immunoSEQ multiplex PCR; TCRdb's copy keeps in-frame clones and lacks some. The profile shows 35,000 to 40,000 clones, roughly 87% of them singletons. The chain couples TRBV11-2 to TRBJ2-1; no reliable D call. Sequencing input: peripheral blood. The receptor was isolated from a human donor in a cohort sampled during active COVID-19. The CDR3 nucleotides are TGTGCCAGCAGCCCGCCCCAAACAGTATACAATGAGCAGTTCTTC. It yields the protein CASSPPQTVYNEQFF.